This T cell receptor beta chain was captured by sequencing in a study of blood T cell repertoires in COVID-19. Study summary: Whether acute or convalescent, the COVID-19 samples came from the United States, Italy and Spain.

In Seattle, patients joined the study during active infection and were tracked longitudinally. The CDR3 is made up of 14 amino acids. Germline CDR1 is SNHLY and CDR2 is FYNNEI. Trimming removed 5 bases from V and 4 bases from J, with 9 bases in between. Libraries were prepared by immunoSEQ multiplex PCR; TCRdb keeps only in-frame clonotypes and omits some of them. The sample includes around 400,000 clones, 70% to 90% seen only once; the top ten take over 9.5%. This TCR was recovered from a woman in her twenties or thirties with COVID-19, enrolled during active disease. Sequences were obtained from peripheral blood. The V gene is TRBV2, the J gene TRBJ1-6; TRBD1 is a possible D gene (5 bases). CDR3 bases: TGTGCCAGCAGTACCACAGGTTATAATTCACCCCTCCACTTT. Residues: CASSTTGYNSPLHF. Complete variable domain (other parts from reference TRBV2 and TRBJ1-6): EPEVTQTPSHQVTQMGQEVILRCVPISNHLYFYWYRQILGQKVEFLVSFYNNEISEKSEIFDDQFSVERPDGSNFTLKIRSTKLEDSAMYFCASSTTGYNSPLHFGNGTRLTVT.